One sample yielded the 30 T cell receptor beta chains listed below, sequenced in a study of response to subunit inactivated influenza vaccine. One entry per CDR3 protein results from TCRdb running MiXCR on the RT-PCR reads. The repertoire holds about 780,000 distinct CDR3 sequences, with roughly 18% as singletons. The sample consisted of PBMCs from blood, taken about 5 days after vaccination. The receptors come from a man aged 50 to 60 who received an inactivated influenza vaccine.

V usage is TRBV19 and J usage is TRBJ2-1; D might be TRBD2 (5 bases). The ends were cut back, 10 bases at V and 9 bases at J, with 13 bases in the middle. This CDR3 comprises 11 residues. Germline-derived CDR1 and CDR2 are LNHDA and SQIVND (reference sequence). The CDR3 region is CATGLGFEQFF. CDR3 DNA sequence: TGTGCCACGGGGTTGGGTTTTGAGCAGTTCTTC.

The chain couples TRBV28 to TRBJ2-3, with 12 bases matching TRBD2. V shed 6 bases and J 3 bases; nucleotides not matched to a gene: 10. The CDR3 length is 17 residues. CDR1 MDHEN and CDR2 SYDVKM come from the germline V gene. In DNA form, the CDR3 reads TGTGCCAGCAGACAAAGACTAGCGGGAGTAATAACAGATACGCAGTATTTT. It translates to CASRQRLAGVITDTQYF.

The CDR3 DNA is TGTGCCAGCAGCTTAGTCCCAGGGGGCGCCTCTGGGGCCAACGTCCTGACTTTC. This translates into CASSLVPGGASGANVLTF. The chain links TRBV11-2 to TRBJ2-6; 8 nucleotides line up with TRBD1. The ends lost 1 base at V and 0 bases at J; junction bases unmatched: 5. This CDR3 is built from 18 residues. Germline V lookup: CDR1 SGHAT, CDR2 FQNNGV.

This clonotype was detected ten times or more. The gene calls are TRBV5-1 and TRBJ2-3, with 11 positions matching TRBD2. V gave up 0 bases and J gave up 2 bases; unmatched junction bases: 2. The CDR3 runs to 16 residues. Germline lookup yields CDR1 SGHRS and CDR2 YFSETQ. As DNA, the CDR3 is TGCGCCAGCAGCTTGGAGGGACTAGCGGTCACAGATACGCAGTATTTT. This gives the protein CASSLEGLAVTDTQYF.

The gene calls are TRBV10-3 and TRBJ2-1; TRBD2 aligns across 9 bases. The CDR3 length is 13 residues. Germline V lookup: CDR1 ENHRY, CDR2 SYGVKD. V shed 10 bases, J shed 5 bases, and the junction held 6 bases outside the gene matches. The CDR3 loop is CATASGTDNEQFF. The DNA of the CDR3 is TGTGCCACGGCTAGCGGGACGGACAATGAGCAGTTCTTC.

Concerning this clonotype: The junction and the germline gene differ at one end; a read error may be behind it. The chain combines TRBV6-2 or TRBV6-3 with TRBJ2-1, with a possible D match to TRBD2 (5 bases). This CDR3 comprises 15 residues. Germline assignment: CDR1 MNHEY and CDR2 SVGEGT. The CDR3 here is CASSYALVSFNEQFF. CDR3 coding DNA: TGTGCCAGCAGTTACGCACTAGTTTCCTTCAATGAGCAGTTCTTC.

The CDR3 region has the DNA TGCAGTGCTAGAATGGCGGGAAGAGTCTACAATGAGCAGTTCTTC. Translated: CSARMAGRVYNEQFF. The chain carries TRBV20-1 and TRBJ2-1; D is possibly TRBD2 (6 bases). This CDR3 has 15 amino acids. The germline V and J ends were trimmed by 2 bases and 3 bases, with 14 bases remaining between them. Germline-derived CDR1 and CDR2 are DFQATT and SNEGSKA (reference sequence).

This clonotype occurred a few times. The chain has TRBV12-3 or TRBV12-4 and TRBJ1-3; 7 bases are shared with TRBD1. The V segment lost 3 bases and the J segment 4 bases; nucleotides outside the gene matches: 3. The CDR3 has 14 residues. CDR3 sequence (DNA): TGTGCCAGCAGTTTTGGAGGGGGCGGAAACACCATATATTTT. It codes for CASSFGGGGNTIYF.

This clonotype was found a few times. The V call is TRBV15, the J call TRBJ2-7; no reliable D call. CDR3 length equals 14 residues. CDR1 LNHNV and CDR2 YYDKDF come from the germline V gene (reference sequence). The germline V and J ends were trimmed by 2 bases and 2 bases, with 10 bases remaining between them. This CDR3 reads CATSRSAGTYEQYF. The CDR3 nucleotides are TGTGCCACCAGCAGATCGGCAGGAACCTACGAGCAGTACTTC.

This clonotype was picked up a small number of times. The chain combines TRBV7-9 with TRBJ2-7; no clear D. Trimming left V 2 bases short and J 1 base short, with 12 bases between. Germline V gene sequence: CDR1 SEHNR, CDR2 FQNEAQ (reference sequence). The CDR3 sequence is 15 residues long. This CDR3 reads CASSLNEVDSYEQYF. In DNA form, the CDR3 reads TGTGCCAGCAGCTTAAACGAGGTGGATTCCTACGAGCAGTACTTC.

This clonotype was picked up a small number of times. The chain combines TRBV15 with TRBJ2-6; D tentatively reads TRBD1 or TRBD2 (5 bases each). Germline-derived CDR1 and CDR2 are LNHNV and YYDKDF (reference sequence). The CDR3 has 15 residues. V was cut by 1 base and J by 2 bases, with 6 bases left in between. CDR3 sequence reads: CATSRGGAGANVLTF. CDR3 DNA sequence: TGTGCCACCAGCAGAGGAGGGGCTGGGGCCAACGTCCTGACTTTC.

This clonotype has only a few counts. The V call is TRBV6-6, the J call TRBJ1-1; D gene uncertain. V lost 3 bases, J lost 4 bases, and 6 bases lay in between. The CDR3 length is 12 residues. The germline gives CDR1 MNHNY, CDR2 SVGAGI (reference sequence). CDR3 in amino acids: CASSYIATEAFF. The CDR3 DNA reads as TGTGCCAGCAGTTATATCGCCACTGAAGCTTTCTTT.

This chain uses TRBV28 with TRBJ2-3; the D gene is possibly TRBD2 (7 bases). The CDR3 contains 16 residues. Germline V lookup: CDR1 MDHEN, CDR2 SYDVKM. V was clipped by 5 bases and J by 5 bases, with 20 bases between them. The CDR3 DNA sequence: TGTGCCAGCAGTCCTTTGGGGGGGGGGCCGAAAGATACGCAGTATTTT. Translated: CASSPLGGGPKDTQYF.

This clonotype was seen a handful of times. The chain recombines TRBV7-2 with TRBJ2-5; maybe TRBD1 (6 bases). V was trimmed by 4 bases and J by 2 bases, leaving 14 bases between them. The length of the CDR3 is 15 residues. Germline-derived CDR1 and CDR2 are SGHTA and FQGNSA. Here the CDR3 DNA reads TGTGCCAGCAGCTCCAGAGGGGGTCCACAAGAGACCCAGTACTTC. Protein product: CASSSRGGPQETQYF.

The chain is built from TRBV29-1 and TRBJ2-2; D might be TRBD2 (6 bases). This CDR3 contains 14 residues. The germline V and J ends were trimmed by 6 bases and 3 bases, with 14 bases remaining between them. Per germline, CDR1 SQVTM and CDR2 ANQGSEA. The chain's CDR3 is CSVKRDLDTGELFF. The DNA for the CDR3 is TGCAGCGTGAAACGGGACTTAGACACCGGGGAGCTGTTTTTT.

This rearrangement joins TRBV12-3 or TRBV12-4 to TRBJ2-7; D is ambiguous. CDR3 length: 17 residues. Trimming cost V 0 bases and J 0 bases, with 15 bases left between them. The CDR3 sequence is CASSLALASLSSYEQYF. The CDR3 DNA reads TGTGCCAGCAGTTTAGCGCTGGCCAGCCTAAGCTCCTACGAGCAGTACTTC.

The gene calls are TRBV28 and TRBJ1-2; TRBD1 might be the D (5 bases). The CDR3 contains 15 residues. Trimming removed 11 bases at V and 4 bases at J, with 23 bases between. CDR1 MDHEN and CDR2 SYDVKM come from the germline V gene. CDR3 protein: CAVSLGVQRGYGYTF. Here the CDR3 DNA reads TGTGCCGTCAGTCTTGGGGTCCAAAGGGGCTATGGCTACACCTTC.

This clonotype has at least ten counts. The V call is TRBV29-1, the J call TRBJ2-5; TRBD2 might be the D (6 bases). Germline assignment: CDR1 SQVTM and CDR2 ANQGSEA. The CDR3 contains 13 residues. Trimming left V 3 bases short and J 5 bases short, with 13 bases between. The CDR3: CSVEEGYRETQYF. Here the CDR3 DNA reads TGCAGCGTTGAGGAGGGGTATCGGGAGACCCAGTACTTC.

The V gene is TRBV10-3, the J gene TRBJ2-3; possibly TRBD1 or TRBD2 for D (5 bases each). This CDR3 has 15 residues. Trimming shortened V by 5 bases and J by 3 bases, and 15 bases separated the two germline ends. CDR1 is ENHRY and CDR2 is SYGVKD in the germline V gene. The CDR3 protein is CAISLQASGTDTQYF. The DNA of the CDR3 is TGTGCCATCAGTCTACAGGCCTCGGGGACAGATACGCAGTATTTT.

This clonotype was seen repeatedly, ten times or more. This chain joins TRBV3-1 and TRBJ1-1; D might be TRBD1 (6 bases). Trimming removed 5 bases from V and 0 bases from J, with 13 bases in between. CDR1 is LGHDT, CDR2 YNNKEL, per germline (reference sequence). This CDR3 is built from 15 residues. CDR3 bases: TGTGCCAGCAGCGTGGACAGCAACATGAACACTGAAGCTTTCTTT. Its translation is CASSVDSNMNTEAFF.

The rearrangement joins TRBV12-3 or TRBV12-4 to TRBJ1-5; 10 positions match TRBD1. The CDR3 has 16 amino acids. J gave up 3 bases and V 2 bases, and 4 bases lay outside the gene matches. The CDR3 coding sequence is TGTGCCAGCAGTTTACCGGGACAGGGGACCAATCAGCCCCAGCATTTT. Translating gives CASSLPGQGTNQPQHF.

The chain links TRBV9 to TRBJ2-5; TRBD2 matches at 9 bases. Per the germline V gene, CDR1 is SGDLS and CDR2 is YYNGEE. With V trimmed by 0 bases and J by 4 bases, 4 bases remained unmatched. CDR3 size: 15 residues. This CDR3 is CASSVGSGRGETQYF. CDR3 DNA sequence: TGTGCCAGCAGCGTAGGTAGCGGGAGAGGAGAGACCCAGTACTTC.

This chain's CDR3 is CASRSNRGGLGRDQYF. The CDR3 DNA is TGTGCCAGCAGATCCAACCGGGGGGGACTAGGACGGGACCAGTACTTC. The chain recombines TRBV28 with TRBJ2-5; 8 nucleotides line up with TRBD2. CDR3 length: 16 amino acids. Trimming cost V 6 bases and J 10 bases; bases outside gene matches: 19. Germline values: CDR1 MDHEN, CDR2 SYDVKM.

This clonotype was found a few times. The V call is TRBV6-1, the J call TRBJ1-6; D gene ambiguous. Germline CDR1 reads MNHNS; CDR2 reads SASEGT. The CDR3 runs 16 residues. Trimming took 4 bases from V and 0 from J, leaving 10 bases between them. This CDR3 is CASSGEEVSYNSPLHF. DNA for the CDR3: TGTGCCAGCAGTGGGGAGGAGGTCTCCTATAATTCACCCCTCCACTTT.

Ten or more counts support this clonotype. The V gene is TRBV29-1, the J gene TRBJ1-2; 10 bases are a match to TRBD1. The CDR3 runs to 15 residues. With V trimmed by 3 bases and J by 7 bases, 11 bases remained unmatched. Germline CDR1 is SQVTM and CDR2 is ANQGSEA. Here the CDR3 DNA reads TGCAGCGTTGAGTTAATTGGGACAGGGGTCCTTGGCTACACCTTC. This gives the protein CSVELIGTGVLGYTF.

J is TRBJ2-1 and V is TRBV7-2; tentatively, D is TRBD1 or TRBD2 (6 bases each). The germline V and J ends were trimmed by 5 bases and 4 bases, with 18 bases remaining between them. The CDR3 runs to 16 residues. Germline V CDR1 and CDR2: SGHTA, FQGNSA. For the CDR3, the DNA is TGTGCCAGCAGCCCCTCGTGGGGGGCTGGGTACAATGAGCAGTTCTTC. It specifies CASSPSWGAGYNEQFF. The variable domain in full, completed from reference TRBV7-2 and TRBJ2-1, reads GAGVSQSPSNKVTEKGKDVELRCDPISGHTALYWYRQSLGQGLEFLIYFQGNSAPDKSGLPSDRFSAERTGGSVSTLTIQRTQQEDSAVYLCASSPSWGAGYNEQFFGPGTRLTVL.

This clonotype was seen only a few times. The CDR3 spells CASSLALTTVQETQYF. The CDR3 nucleotides are TGTGCCAGCAGCTTAGCGCTCACTACAGTCCAAGAGACCCAGTACTTC. The chain is built from TRBV7-8 and TRBJ2-5; no definite D call. This CDR3 is 16 amino acids long. Trimming cost V 0 bases and J 1 base, with 12 bases left between them. The germline V gene encodes CDR1 SGHVS and CDR2 FQNEAQ.

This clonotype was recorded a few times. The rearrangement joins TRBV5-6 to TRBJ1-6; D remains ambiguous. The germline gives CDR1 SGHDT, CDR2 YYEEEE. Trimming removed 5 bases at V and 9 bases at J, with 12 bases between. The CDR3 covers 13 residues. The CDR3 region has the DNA TGTGCCAGCAGTAACCCCCGGGGTTCACCCCTCCACTTT. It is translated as CASSNPRGSPLHF.

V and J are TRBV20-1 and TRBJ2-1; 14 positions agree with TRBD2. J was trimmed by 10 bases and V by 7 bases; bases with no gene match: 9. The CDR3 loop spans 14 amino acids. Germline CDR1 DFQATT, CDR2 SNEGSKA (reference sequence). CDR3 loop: CSVVPGLAGVEQFF. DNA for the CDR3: TGCAGTGTGGTCCCGGGACTAGCGGGAGTCGAGCAGTTCTTC.

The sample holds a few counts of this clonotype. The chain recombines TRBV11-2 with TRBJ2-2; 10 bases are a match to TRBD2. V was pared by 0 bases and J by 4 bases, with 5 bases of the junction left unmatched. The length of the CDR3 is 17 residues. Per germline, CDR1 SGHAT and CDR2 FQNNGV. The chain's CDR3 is CASSLDLLAGITGELFF. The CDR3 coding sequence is TGTGCCAGCAGCTTAGATTTACTAGCGGGAATCACCGGGGAGCTGTTTTTT.